This T cell receptor beta chain was obtained from a study of cytomegalovirus exposure and HLA in healthy donors. General study points: The study recorded 150 to 200 TCR beta chains that were cytomegalovirus-associated. Donors were assumed by presence/absence analyses to have roughly uniform sequencing depth. TCR beta V segments were, for the most part, productive about 90% or about 30% of the time in an earlier analysis.

The V segment lost 6 bases and the J segment 0 bases; nucleotides outside the gene matches: 11. Germline V lookup: CDR1 KGHSH, CDR2 LQKENI. The CDR3 is 17 amino acids. PCR was performed using 60 Vbeta and 13 Jbeta primers. As processed by the authors: In a later analysis, some 80 million unique TCR beta chains included roughly 11 million shared by two or more donors. Sequencing used immunoSEQ multiplex PCR; TCRdb keeps in-frame clones, though not all of them. The V and J calls and clone size are taken from that table; D and trimming were inferred from the DNA. Its listing shows some 130,000 clones. About this clone itself: The antigen remains unidentified.

The V call is TRBV18, the J call TRBJ1-1; TRBD1 matches 9 bases. Sequencing was done on a sample of PBMCs. This clonotype originated in a woman aged 35 to 49 in good health and CMV-seropositive. As DNA, the CDR3 is TGTGCCAGCTCGTTGTTGGGACAGGGACCGATGAACACTGAAGCTTTCTTT. It yields the protein CASSLLGQGPMNTEAFF.